What follows are 3 T cell receptor beta chains derived from one specimen sequenced in a study of beta chain features in type 1 diabetes (dated by TCRdb to about 2018). Library preparation was by the immunoSEQ multiplex PCR assay. All of the isolated RNA was reverse transcribed with the High Capacity cDNA Reverse Transcription Kit, so expressed TCRB transcripts were sequenced. TCRdb took over this immuneACCESS table, retaining in-frame rearrangements with V and J assigned. Such tables are incomplete; in checked studies, under half of the missing clones stem from an unresolved V gene, and the remainder is unexplained. Present in this sample are hundreds of thousands of clones, roughly a sixth of which were seen just once. About 0.093% of the sample is taken by the ten largest. The sample consisted of naive CD4+ T cells from blood. The sample's cell subset or site label, in plain terms: true naive CD4+ T cells. The source of these receptors is a man aged 18-30 years in good health.

V and J are TRBV30 and TRBJ1-1; weak D call: TRBD1 (5 bases). The CDR3 is 13 residues long. Germline CDR1 GTSNPN, CDR2 SVGIG (reference sequence). Trimming left V 4 bases short and J 6 bases short, with 15 bases between. This CDR3 is CAWTDGVGAEAFF. For the CDR3, the DNA is TGTGCCTGGACCGACGGGGTGGGGGCTGAAGCTTTCTTT.

The chain uses TRBV19 and TRBJ1-2; a weak D match, TRBD1 (6 bases). There are 14 residues in the CDR3. Germline-derived CDR1 and CDR2 are LNHDA and SQIVND (reference sequence). Trimming took 4 bases from V and 5 from J, leaving 14 bases between them. The CDR3 loop is CASSTTPDSYGYTF. The CDR3 nucleotides read TGTGCCAGTAGTACAACCCCGGACAGTTATGGCTACACCTTC.

The V and J genes are TRBV5-4 and TRBJ1-2, with D hard to call. Trimming took 3 bases from V and 8 from J, leaving 20 bases between them. This CDR3 has 15 amino acids. Germline assignment: CDR1 SGHNT and CDR2 YYREEE (reference sequence). The CDR3 loop is CASSSALAGTWGYTF. In DNA, the CDR3 is TGTGCCAGCAGCTCTGCCCTGGCGGGTACGTGGGGCTACACCTTC.